The clone carrying this T cell receptor (beta chain) was counted at least ten times. As yet, its antigen is unknown. These data are taken from a study of neurological immune-mediated disorders. Study-wide findings and caveats: The study found the most TCR clonal expansion in HTLV-1-associated myelopathy and the least in multiple sclerosis, below healthy controls.

Time point specified: technical triplicate 3. 2 million PBMCs stored at -80 C were the source of the unsorted libraries. V gave up 2 bases and J gave up 8 bases; unmatched junction bases: 12. This CDR3 is built from 15 residues. Per germline, CDR1 SGHRS and CDR2 YFSETQ. The making of cDNA relied on 5'RACE with 10-nucleotide random UMIs. The authors obtained over 160 million TCR-beta sequences from 15-18 subjects per sequencing run. TCRdb recomputed calls from the 5' RACE reads with MiXCR, one row per CDR3 protein. The data contain some 48,000 distinct CDR3 sequences, about 22% of them seen just once; the ten biggest clones take up about 4.1%.

This receptor was obtained from a man aged 60-69 years with HTLV-1-associated myelopathy (HAM/TSP). What was sequenced was PBMCs. The chain is built from TRBV5-1 and TRBJ1-2; TRBD1 matches at 7 bases. CDR3 amino acids: CASSLRQGPGRGYTF. The CDR3, as DNA: TGCGCCAGCAGCTTAAGACAGGGCCCGGGTCGGGGCTACACCTTC.